This T cell receptor beta chain stems from a study of blood T cell repertoires in COVID-19. About the study: The United States, Italy and Spain were the sources of the acute and convalescent COVID-19 samples. Nucleic acid was either cDNA or gDNA, and it came from T cells, B-cell-depleted T cells, or PBMCs.

Trimming shortened V by 3 bases and J by 0 bases, and 7 bases separated the two germline ends. This CDR3 is built from 14 residues. Germline CDR1 and CDR2: MGHRA and YSYEKL. Followed longitudinally, the Seattle patients had been enrolled during active infection. As processed by the authors: By means of reference gene primer amplification, nucleated cell counts were estimated. Measured with immunoSEQ multiplex PCR; TCRdb has only the in-frame clones, and not every one. The DNA was the basis for D and trimming; V, J and clone size are from that table. The sample carries 200,000 to 250,000 clones, just under 90% recorded once.

The chain combines TRBV4-1 with TRBJ2-3; D is perhaps TRBD1 (5 bases). The sequencing sample was made of peripheral blood. This TCR derives from a man aged 25-45 years with COVID-19, enrolled during active disease. This CDR3 reads CASSHRQSTDTQYF. In DNA, the CDR3 is TGCGCCAGCAGCCACAGACAGAGCACAGATACGCAGTATTTT.